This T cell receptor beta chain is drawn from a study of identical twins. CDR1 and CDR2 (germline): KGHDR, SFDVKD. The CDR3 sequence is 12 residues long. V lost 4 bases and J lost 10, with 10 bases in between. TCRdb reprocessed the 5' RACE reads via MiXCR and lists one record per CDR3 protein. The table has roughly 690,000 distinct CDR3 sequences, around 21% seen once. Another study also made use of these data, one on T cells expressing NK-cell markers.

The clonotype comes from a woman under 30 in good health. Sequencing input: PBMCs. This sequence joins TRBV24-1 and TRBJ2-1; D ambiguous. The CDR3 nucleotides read TGTGCCACCAGTGAGGCAGGCGCGGAGCAGTTCTTC. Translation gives CATSEAGAEQFF.